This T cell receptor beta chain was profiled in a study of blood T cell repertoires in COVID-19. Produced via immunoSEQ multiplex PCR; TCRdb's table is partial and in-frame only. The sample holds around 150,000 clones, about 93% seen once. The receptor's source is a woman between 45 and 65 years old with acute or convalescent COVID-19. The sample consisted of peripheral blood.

CDR3 DNA sequence: TGTGCCAGCTCACCACCAGCGGTAAACTATGGCTACACCTTC. Its protein is CASSPPAVNYGYTF. This chain links TRBV18 with TRBJ1-2; D not certain. This CDR3 has 14 residues. Germline-derived CDR1 and CDR2 are KGHSH and LQKENI. V was cut by 0 bases and J by 2 bases, with 7 bases left in between. Full variable domain (remainder filled in from reference TRBV18 and TRBJ1-2): NAGVMQNPRHLVRRRGQEARLRCSPMKGHSHVYWYRQLPEEGLKFMVYLQKENIIDESGMPKERFSAEFPKEGPSILRIQQVVRGDSAAYFCASSPPAVNYGYTFGSGTRLTVV.